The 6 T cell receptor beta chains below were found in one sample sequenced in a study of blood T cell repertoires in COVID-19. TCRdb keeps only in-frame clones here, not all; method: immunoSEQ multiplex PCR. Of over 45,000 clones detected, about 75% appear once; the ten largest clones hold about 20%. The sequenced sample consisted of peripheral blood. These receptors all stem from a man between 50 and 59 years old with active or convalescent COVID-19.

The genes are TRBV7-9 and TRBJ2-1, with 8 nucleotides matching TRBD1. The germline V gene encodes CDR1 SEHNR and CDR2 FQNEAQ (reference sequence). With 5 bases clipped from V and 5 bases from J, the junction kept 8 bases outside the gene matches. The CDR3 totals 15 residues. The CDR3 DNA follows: TGTGCCAGCAGCACTCGGACAGGGTCTGACAATGAGCAGTTCTTC. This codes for CASSTRTGSDNEQFF.

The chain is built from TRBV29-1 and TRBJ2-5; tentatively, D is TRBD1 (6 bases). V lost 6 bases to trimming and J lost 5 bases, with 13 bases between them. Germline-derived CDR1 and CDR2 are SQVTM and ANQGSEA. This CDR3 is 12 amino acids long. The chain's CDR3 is CSVTPGEETQYF. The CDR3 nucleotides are TGCAGCGTGACCCCAGGGGAGGAGACCCAGTACTTC.

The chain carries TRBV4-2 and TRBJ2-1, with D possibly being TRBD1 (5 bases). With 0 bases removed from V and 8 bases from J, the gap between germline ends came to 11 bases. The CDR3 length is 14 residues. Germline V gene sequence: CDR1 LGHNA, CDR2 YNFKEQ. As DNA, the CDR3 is TGTGCCAGCAGCCAAGAGGGGCGGTCCGATGAGCAGTTCTTC. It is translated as CASSQEGRSDEQFF.

CDR3 coding DNA: TGTGCCAGCAGTGAAGGTTCGCGGGCTTTCTTT. It codes for CASSEGSRAFF. The chain couples TRBV6-1 to TRBJ1-1; D unclear. The CDR3 is 11 amino acids. Trimming cost V 1 base and J 11 bases, with 8 bases left between them. Germline assignment: CDR1 MNHNS and CDR2 SASEGT.

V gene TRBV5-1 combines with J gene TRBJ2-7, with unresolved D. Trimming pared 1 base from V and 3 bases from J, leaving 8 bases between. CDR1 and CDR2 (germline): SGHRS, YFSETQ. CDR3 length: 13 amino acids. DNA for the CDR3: TGCGCCAGCAGCTTGTCAGACATCTACGAGCAGTACTTC. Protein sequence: CASSLSDIYEQYF.

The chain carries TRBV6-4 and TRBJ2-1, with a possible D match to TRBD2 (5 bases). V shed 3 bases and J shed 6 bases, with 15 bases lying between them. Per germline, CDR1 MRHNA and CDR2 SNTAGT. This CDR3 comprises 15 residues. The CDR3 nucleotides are TGTGCCAGCAGTGAAGGTCTAGCACGAGTCAATGAGCAGTTCTTC. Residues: CASSEGLARVNEQFF.